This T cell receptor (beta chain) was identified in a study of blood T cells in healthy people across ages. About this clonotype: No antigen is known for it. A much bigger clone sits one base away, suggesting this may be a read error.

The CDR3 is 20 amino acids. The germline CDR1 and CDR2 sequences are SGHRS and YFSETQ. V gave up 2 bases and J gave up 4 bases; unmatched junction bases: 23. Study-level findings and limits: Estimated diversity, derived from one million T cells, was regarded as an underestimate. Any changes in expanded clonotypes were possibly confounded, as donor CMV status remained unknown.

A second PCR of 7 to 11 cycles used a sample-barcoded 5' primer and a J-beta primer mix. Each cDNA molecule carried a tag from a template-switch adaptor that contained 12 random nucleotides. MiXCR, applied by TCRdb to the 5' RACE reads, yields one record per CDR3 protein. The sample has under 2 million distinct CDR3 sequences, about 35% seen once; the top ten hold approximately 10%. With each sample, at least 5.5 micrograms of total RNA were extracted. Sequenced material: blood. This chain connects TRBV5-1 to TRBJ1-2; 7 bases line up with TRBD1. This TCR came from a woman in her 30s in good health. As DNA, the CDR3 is TGCGCCAGCAGCTTAAGTGGGACAGTTAACCAATTGGTCTCCGGCTATGGCTACACCTTC. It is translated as CASSLSGTVNQLVSGYGYTF.